This T cell receptor (beta chain) comes out of a study of T cell repertoires in cytomegalovirus infection (dated by TCRdb to about 2019). General notes on the study: The HLA type of each donor mattered for the analysis, because public TCR beta signatures pointed to carriage of CMV infection along with the matching HLA type.

V is pared back by 1 base and J by 4 bases, with 10 bases lying between the germline termini. The cysteine opens and the phenylalanine closes a CDR3 of 14 amino acids. The sequence is cut down to CDR3 DNA, 42 bases in frame from base 1. CDR1 and CDR2 are read off the germline V gene as LGHNA and YSLEER. A few counts support this clonotype. Its antigen has not been determined. No qualities accompany the bases; no much larger clone lies one base away. Results and caveats for the whole study, not just this receptor: The ex vivo response was dominated by HLA-C-restricted CMV-specific TCR beta clonotypes, which also provided the single most frequent clonotype in two of eight donors. In both this cohort and an independent cohort of approximately 350 donors, the cumulative frequency of public TCR beta family members distinguished carriers of CMV infection plus the relevant HLA type.

The listed sequencing device is Illumina HiSeq 1500. TCRdb trimmed the raw reads at Q25, called clones with MiXCR and kept productive beta chains. All rows with the same CDR3 protein become a single entry with the most common DNA and genes. The sample yields about 530,000 distinct CDR3 sequences; 26% were counted once. Of the sample, 13% falls within the top ten clones. Sequenced sample: PBMCs. The clonotype was recovered from a human donor in good health (CMV status not recorded). Some clones in this sample may be carry-over from other donors' samples. The chain was built from TRBV4-3 and TRBJ1-1; the D gene lacks a confident call. The CDR3 sequence is CASSQVGRVTEAFF. The nucleotide sequence reads as follows: TGCGCCAGCAGCCAAGTGGGGAGGGTCACTGAAGCTTTCTTT.